This T cell receptor (beta chain) was retrieved from a study of regulatory T cells in long-lasting Graves disease. Study overall: Patients met the persistent Graves' disease definition after over 5 years of antithyroid drugs with positive TSH receptor antibodies. Study-wide findings and caveats: The analysis examined peripheral blood only and excluded thyroid tissue. Persistent disease showed a preference for TRBV28, TRBJ1-2 and TRBJ2-5.

This sample's time point: persistent/refractory GD, antithyroid drugs over 5 years with positive TRAb. The TCR library was made from RNA extracted from PBMCs. Construction of TCR beta libraries relied on iRepertoire HTBI primers and on Arm-PCR targeting CDR3 regions. TCRdb processed the multiplex PCR reads anew with MiXCR; each CDR3 protein has one entry. Seen here are 350,000 to 450,000 distinct CDR3 sequences, less than 25% observed once, and the top ten hold 20%. Germline CDR1 and CDR2: ENHRY and SYGVKD. This CDR3 region has 13 residues. This clonotype has just a few counts. As yet, its antigen is unknown. An end of the junction differs from the germline gene, which may be a read error.

The gene calls are TRBV10-3 and TRBJ1-1; the D is unclear. The sequencing used peripheral blood mononuclear cells (PBMCs), collected when the disease was refractory, from a patient treated with antithyroid drugs. The clonotype was recovered from a female donor with Graves disease. The CDR3 DNA reads as TGTGCCATCAGTGAGACTCCGGGTTATGAAACTTTCTTT. Residues: CAISETPGYETFF.